The clone carrying this T cell receptor beta chain came up once. Survey-level immunoSEQ sequencing profiled the TCR beta repertoire. Assay used: immunoSEQ multiplex PCR; TCRdb lists only in-frame clones, some missing. Among approximately 50,000 clones listed, approximately 93% were seen once. Germline V gene sequence: CDR1 SGHDN, CDR2 FVKESK. V lost 2 bases, J lost 7 bases, and 11 bases lay in between. CDR3 size: 13 residues. The receptor comes from a man between 40 and 49 years old with rheumatoid arthritis. The chain employs TRBV14 and TRBJ2-5; D is possibly TRBD2 (5 bases). The specimen was PBMCs. CDR3 in DNA: TGTGCCAGCAGCCAAACCTTTCGGGGGACCCAGTACTTC. It yields the protein CASSQTFRGTQYF.